This T cell receptor (beta chain) was sequenced during a study of Ad26.COV2.S vaccination and SARS-CoV-2 variants (dated by TCRdb to 2020 to 2023). Some background on the complete study: Vaccine-arm donors were drawn from COV1001, a multicentre, randomized, double-blind, placebo-controlled phase I-IIa trial of Ad26.COV2.S in healthy adults. Participants in the trial were split at random into five groups of five each, receiving low-dose or high-dose Ad26.COV2.S once or twice, or else placebo on both occasions. A total of around 32 samples were included in the TCR-sequenced set, comprising around 19 Ad26.COV2.S vaccine recipients, 5 placebo recipients and 8 SARS-CoV-2 convalescent individuals. Ad26.COV2.S was administered intramuscularly at 5 x 10^10 or 1 x 10^11 viral particles, either as a single shot or as two shots given 56 days apart. TCRbeta repertoire sequencing was used to assess the specificity and breadth of SARS-CoV-2-reactive T cell receptors after Ad26.COV2.S vaccination. Blinding of investigators to trial group allocation was maintained during experiments and outcome assessment. Broader findings and caveats from the paper: The study was not powered for comparison of responses between vaccine doses or regimens. Non-spike TCR breadth was comparable between vaccine and placebo recipients, consistent with the vaccine containing only spike. According to the authors, total T cell responses may have been underestimated by the TCR breadth and depth analyses. Compared with placebo recipients, Ad26.COV2.S recipients showed higher spike-specific TCR breadth (P = 0.0014). After vaccination, substantial breadth of spike-specific CD8+ and CD4+ T cell responses was reported.

The treatment or condition label of this sample denotes: about 20 received Ad26.COV2.S at low or high dose, single or two shots; several received placebo; per-sample allocation not given. Repertoires of vaccine and placebo recipients were sequenced from samples collected on day 63 after the first injection. Cohort 1b enrolled some 25 adults aged 18-55 years at a single site in Boston, USA, between 29 July and 7 August 2020. Ad26.COV2.S consisted of a replication-incompetent adenovirus type 26 vector by which a prefusion-stabilized SARS-CoV-2 spike protein from the original Wuhan strain was expressed. The immunoSEQ Assay was used to sequence TCRbeta CDR3 regions. After extraction, genomic DNA underwent amplification by bias-controlled multiplex PCR, followed by high-throughput sequencing. Processing in the source paper ran as follows. To quantify the absolute abundance of every unique TCRbeta CDR3 region, sequences were collapsed and filtered. Usable DNA was measured by amplifying reference genes present in all nucleated cells, and TCRbeta template counts were normalized to that usable DNA to estimate T cell fraction. Repertoire TCRs were annotated as SARS-CoV-2-specific when V gene, CDR3 amino acid sequence and J gene were exactly matched to a known reactive TCR set. MIRA supplied the reference SARS-CoV-2 TCR set, which was filtered for enrichment in COVID-19-positive ImmuneCODE repertoires so that public or cross-reactive TCRs were removed. Based on the MIRA antigens, annotated TCRs were further analysed at the level of specific ORF or position within ORF. Breadth was defined as the number of annotated unique rearrangements divided by the total number of unique productive rearrangements, and depth was defined as the summed frequency of the annotated unique rearrangements. Two-sided Wilcoxon rank-sum tests were used to compare TCR breadth between groups. What TCRdb holds here is the immuneACCESS table cut down to in-frame rearrangements. Part of the clones is not present; checked against another copy, under half of the missing clones reflect an unresolved V gene, and the others are unexplained. V and J calls and clone size are copied from that table; D and trimming were computed from the DNA. This sample holds about 470,000 clones; 90% were observed only once. In total, the top ten clones hold about 4.4% of the sample.

For this chain, trimming is 7 bases at the V end and 4 bases at the J end, and the number of junction bases without a gene match is 10. CDR1 and CDR2 are read off the germline V gene as SGHTS and YDEGEE. The CDR3 starts with the cysteine, ends with the phenylalanine, and has 14 residues. This entry keeps only the CDR3 DNA: 42 bases, framed from base 1. Regarding this clone: The antigen it binds to is not known. No much larger clone exists at a distance of one base, and base qualities are not known.

The input for sequencing was peripheral blood, taken in a trial of Ad26.COV2.S vaccine versus placebo. This sequence uses TRBV5-8 and TRBJ2-7, and 8 junctional nucleotides match TRBD1. This clonotype was obtained from a person between 18 and 65 years old who received the Ad26.COV2.S COVID-19 vaccine or a placebo. The CDR3 amino acid sequence is: CASRARDRNYEQYF. The sequenced DNA: TGTGCCAGCCGAGCTCGGGACAGGAATTACGAGCAGTACTTC.